Shown below are 24 T cell receptor beta chains from a single sample sequenced in a study of kidney transplant recipient with SARS-CoV-2 infection. TCRdb re-derived calls from the reads in MiXCR, one entry per CDR3 protein. The sample holds 200,000 to 300,000 distinct CDR3 sequences, around 30% seen once. The sequencing here drew on a blood sample, taken at baseline and between days 110 and 120 from a kidney transplant recipient. The receptors derive from a male patient between 25 and 40 years old who had COVID-19 and was a kidney transplant recipient. Some T cells may be transferred from the graft donor.

The chain combines TRBV5-4 with TRBJ1-2; no clear D. Germline V gene lookup returns CDR1 SGHNT and CDR2 YYREEE (reference sequence). V lost 6 bases and J 4 bases, leaving 22 bases between the germline ends. This CDR3 has 16 residues. The CDR3 loop reads CASMDVVPGKTYGYTF. The CDR3 nucleotides are TGTGCCAGCATGGATGTCGTACCAGGAAAGACCTATGGCTACACCTTC.

Comments on this clonotype: The junction departs from the called germline gene at one end, perhaps through a read error. This rearrangement joins TRBV19 to TRBJ1-2, with D perhaps matching TRBD1 (5 bases). The length of the CDR3 is 17 residues. Germline CDR1 and CDR2: LNHDA and SQIVND (reference sequence). CDR3 sequence (DNA): TGTGCCAGTAGTCAATCCAGGACAAATCGAAAGTCCTATGGCTATACCTTC. Protein product: CASSQSRTNRKSYGYTF.

This clonotype was picked up many times. The J gene is TRBJ1-1, the V gene TRBV19; TRBD1 might be the D (6 bases). Per germline, CDR1 LNHDA and CDR2 SQIVND (reference sequence). Trimming removed 7 bases from V and 7 bases from J, with 10 bases in between. The length of the CDR3 is 11 residues. CDR3 loop: CASNPQGEAFF. The CDR3 nucleotides are TGTGCCAGTAATCCACAGGGTGAAGCTTTCTTT. Using reference TRBV19 and TRBJ1-1 for the parts outside the CDR3, the full variable domain is DGGITQSPKYLFRKEGQNVTLSCEQNLNHDAMYWYRQDPGQGLRLIYYSQIVNDFQKGDIAEGYSVSREKKESFPLTVTSAQKNPTAFYLCASNPQGEAFFGQGTRLTVV.

Regarding this clonotype: A read error may be the cause here, since a much bigger clone is one base away. The chain couples TRBV10-2 to TRBJ2-7; 7 bases match TRBD2. Unmatched junction bases numbered 7, after V lost 8 bases and J lost 3 bases. CDR3 length equals 13 residues. From germline, CDR1 is WSHSY and CDR2 SAAADI. DNA of the CDR3: TGCGCCAGCGGGAAGACTAGCTTCTACGAGCAGTACTTC. This encodes CASGKTSFYEQYF.

The genes are TRBV11-2 and TRBJ1-1, with 7 bases lining up with TRBD1. CDR1 is SGHAT, CDR2 FQNNGV, per germline. With V trimmed by 5 bases and J by 5 bases, 11 bases remained unmatched. CDR3 length: 15 amino acids. For the CDR3, the DNA is TGTGCCAGCAGCCAAATCAAAGGGGGCGAGACTGAAGCTTTCTTT. Protein: CASSQIKGGETEAFF.

In the case of this clonotype: This may be a read error: a much more frequent sequence differs by one nucleotide. The gene calls are TRBV21-1 and TRBJ1-6; the table's D call, TRBD1, has no DNA check behind it. TRBV21-1 is reported as a pseudogene. The CDR3 is made up of 14 amino acids. CDR3 in amino acids: CASSKTGGDSPHHF. In DNA form, the CDR3 reads TGTGCCAGCAGCAAGACAGGGGGCGATTCACCCCACCACTTT.

This clonotype was counted once. One end of the junction fails to match germline, which may point to a read error. The chain employs TRBV25-1 and TRBJ1-1; the D is unclear. In germline, CDR1 is MGHDK, CDR2 SYGVNS. The CDR3 contains 13 residues. The CDR3 DNA reads TGCGCCGGCAGTGAATTCGGGAGGAGGGAAGCTTTCTTT. Its translation: CAGSEFGRREAFF.

This clonotype was observed at least ten times. The chain couples TRBV7-9 to TRBJ2-5; D ambiguous. Between the trimmed V and J ends, which lost 2 bases and 1 base, there was a span of 8 bases. Per the germline V gene, CDR1 is SEHNR and CDR2 is FQNEAQ (reference sequence). This CDR3 has 14 amino acids. The CDR3 nucleotides read TGTGCCAGCAGCTTATCAGAGGTCCAAGAGACCCAGTACTTC. Translation gives CASSLSEVQETQYF.

Turning to this clonotype: A much larger clone differs from this one at a single base, so this may be a read error. The chain is built from TRBV10-2 and TRBJ1-2; D is unresolved. The germline CDR1 and CDR2 sequences are WSHSY and SAAADI. V shed 5 bases and J shed 7 bases, with 26 bases lying between them. The CDR3 length is 17 residues. The CDR3 DNA reads as TGCGCCAGCAGTCATGTCGCCACTTCTAGAAAGACCTGTGGCTACACCTTC. It translates to CASSHVATSRKTCGYTF.

This clonotype was detected many times. The V and J genes are TRBV5-6 and TRBJ1-1, with 7 positions matching TRBD1. From germline, CDR1 is SGHDT and CDR2 YYEEEE. The V gene end was trimmed by 5 bases and the J gene end by 8 bases; junction bases not matched to a gene: 6. The CDR3 totals 12 residues. The CDR3 loop reads CASRGGGLEAFF. The CDR3 DNA reads TGTGCCAGCAGGGGAGGGGGCCTAGAAGCTTTCTTT. The full variable domain, rest sourced from reference TRBV5-6 and TRBJ1-1, is DAGVTQSPTHLIKTRGQQVTLRCSPKSGHDTVSWYQQALGQGPQFIFQYYEEEERQRGNFPDRFSGHQFPNYSSELNVNALLLGDSALYLCASRGGGLEAFFGQGTRLTVV.

As regards this clonotype: A much bigger clone sits one base away, suggesting this may be a read error. The chain employs TRBV6-5 and TRBJ1-1; D unclear. The CDR3 consists of 16 residues. Per the germline V gene, CDR1 is MNHEY and CDR2 is SVGAGI. The V and J ends lost 8 bases and 2 bases respectively, with 21 bases between them. Here the CDR3 DNA reads TGTGCCAGCGGTTTTCTAACGGCGGTCCTCAACACTGAAGCTTTCTTT. Encoded protein: CASGFLTAVLNTEAFF.

This clonotype was counted ten times or more. The chain recombines TRBV15 with TRBJ1-2; 8 nucleotides agree with TRBD1. Germline CDR1 and CDR2: LNHNV and YYDKDF (reference sequence). V gave up 1 base and J gave up 12 bases; unmatched junction bases: 16. The CDR3 has 16 amino acids. The CDR3 DNA reads TGTGCCACCAGCAGAGTATTAGGAAAGGGACAGGAAAGGGACACCTTC. This sequence encodes CATSRVLGKGQERDTF.

This clonotype appeared many times. The V and J genes are TRBV3-1 and TRBJ2-5; D uncertain. V lost 3 bases and J 5 bases, leaving 22 bases between the germline ends. Per the germline V gene, CDR1 is LGHDT and CDR2 is YNNKEL (reference sequence). The CDR3 is 17 residues long. In DNA, the CDR3 is TGTGCCAGCAGCCACGCTTGTCCCATTTCTTTCTCTGAGACCCAGTACTTC. The encoded protein is CASSHACPISFSETQYF.

This clonotype was counted at least ten times. The chain recombines TRBV4-2 with TRBJ1-5; D uncertain. The CDR3 is 15 amino acids. The V gene lost 1 base and the J gene lost 3 bases, with 10 bases spanning the gap. The germline V gene encodes CDR1 LGHNA and CDR2 YNFKEQ. DNA of the CDR3: TGTGCCAGCAGCCAAGGGAGCGGGAACAATCAGCCCCAGCATTTT. Amino acids: CASSQGSGNNQPQHF.

This clonotype was counted between two and nine times. This chain links TRBV2 with TRBJ2-1; a possible D gene is TRBD1 (6 bases). The CDR3 consists of 15 residues. The germline V gene encodes CDR1 SNHLY and CDR2 FYNNEI. V gave up 1 base and J gave up 8 bases, with 15 bases separating them. The DNA of the CDR3 is TGTGCCAGCAGTGAAGAGGCAGGGGTTAAGGATGAGCAGTTCTTC. Translated: CASSEEAGVKDEQFF.

This clonotype was picked up many times. The J gene is TRBJ1-2, the V gene TRBV24-1; no firm D call. The germline V gene encodes CDR1 KGHDR and CDR2 SFDVKD. V was shortened by 6 bases and J by 4 bases, with 23 bases between the two germline ends. The CDR3 spans 17 residues. The CDR3 region is CATSSIFSTRKTYGYTF. The CDR3 nucleotides read TGTGCCACCAGTAGTATATTTAGTACCAGAAAGACCTATGGCTACACCTTC.

This clonotype was picked up many times. The gene calls are TRBV11-1 and TRBJ1-2; unclear D gene. This CDR3 spans 17 amino acids. Germline V gives CDR1 SGHAT, CDR2 FQDESV (reference sequence). Trimming cost V 5 bases and J 4 bases, with 23 bases left between them. In nucleotides, the CDR3 is TGTGCCAGCAGCCTAGATGGTAAGGCTGGAAAGACCTATGGCTACACCTTC. It translates to CASSLDGKAGKTYGYTF.

This clonotype appeared once. This could be a read error, since a much larger clone is one nucleotide away. The chain carries TRBV24-1 and TRBJ2-6; D possibly corresponds to TRBD1 (6 bases). Per germline, CDR1 KGHDR and CDR2 SFDVKD. V shed 4 bases and J shed 3 bases, with 21 bases lying between them. The CDR3 spans 19 residues. CDR3 in amino acids: CATSDSDRTTLFGANVLTF. CDR3 nucleotide sequence: TGTGCCACCAGTGACTCCGACAGGACCACCCTCTTTGGGGCCAACGTCCTGACTTTC.

As regards this clonotype: This sequence may be a read error, since a much larger clone differs from it by one base. This chain joins TRBV29-1 and TRBJ1-2, with D unclear. The CDR3 runs to 12 residues. CDR1 SQVTM and CDR2 ANQGSEA come from the germline V gene. The germline V and J ends were trimmed by 7 bases and 5 bases, with 14 bases remaining between them. CDR3 sequence (DNA): TGCAGCGGGTCACGGGCCAAATATGGCTACACCTTC. Translated: CSGSRAKYGYTF.

V usage is TRBV7-6 and J usage is TRBJ2-1, with 8 bases that match TRBD2. The ends lost 1 base at V and 15 bases at J; junction bases unmatched: 8. There are 13 residues in the CDR3. CDR1 and CDR2 (germline): SGHVS, FNYEAQ. This CDR3 is CASSLGLRGGAFF. CDR3 bases: TGTGCCAGCAGCTTAGGACTTCGGGGGGGGGCGTTCTTC.

This clonotype was counted ten times or more. This sequence joins TRBV7-9 and TRBJ2-1; TRBD2 matches at 8 bases. Germline lookup yields CDR1 SEHNR and CDR2 FQNEAQ (reference sequence). The CDR3 contains 15 residues. The ends lost 4 bases at V and 0 bases at J; junction bases unmatched: 2. The CDR3 DNA sequence: TGTGCCAGCAGCTCCCTAGCGGGCTCCTACAATGAGCAGTTCTTC. Protein sequence: CASSSLAGSYNEQFF.

A remark on this clonotype: Since the CDR3 does not end with the conserved phenylalanine or tryptophan, this likely comes from a read error. The rearrangement links TRBV19 to TRBJ1-2; D is ambiguous. Germline loops: CDR1 LNHDA, CDR2 SQIVND (reference sequence). CDR3 size: 17 residues. With 5 bases removed from V and 4 bases from J, the gap between germline ends came to 23 bases. CDR3: CASSEAKTNRKTYGYTL. CDR3 nucleotides: TGTGCCAGTAGTGAGGCGAAGACAAATCGAAAGACCTATGGCTACACCCTC.

This clonotype was observed at least ten times. CDR3 sequence: CASSLICTLRKTYGYTF. CDR3 nucleotides: TGTGCCAGCAGCCTAATCTGCACCCTTCGAAAGACCTATGGCTACACCTTC. The J gene is TRBJ1-2, the V gene TRBV3-1; D not resolved. V dropped 4 bases and J dropped 4 bases, with 22 bases sitting between them. This CDR3 region has 17 residues. The germline V gene has CDR1 LGHDT and CDR2 YNNKEL (reference sequence).

Concerning this clonotype: Possible read error: a much larger clone is one base away. The chain combines TRBV19 with TRBJ1-2; D not resolved. Between the trimmed V and J ends, which lost 5 bases and 4 bases, there was a span of 23 bases. The germline V gene has CDR1 LNHDA and CDR2 SQIVND (reference sequence). CDR3 length: 17 amino acids. Here the CDR3 DNA reads TGTGCCAGTAGTCGTTATGTGACAAATCGAAGGACCTATGGCTACACCTTC. Its translation: CASSRYVTNRRTYGYTF.